The sequence of this T cell receptor (beta chain) was determined in a study of T cell responses to AZD1222 COVID-19 vaccine. Findings and limits, study-wide: Donors in the cohort were predominantly white British and more often female, and clonal diversity was possibly underestimated.

Clones were sequenced by immunoSEQ multiplex PCR, and TCRdb holds only the in-frame ones, with some missing. The sample includes around 140,000 clones, roughly nine tenths of them seen just once. With respect to this clone: Its specificity is not known.

This clonotype was sampled from an adult who received the AZD1222 COVID-19 vaccine. The sample consisted of peripheral blood, taken 28 days after the second AZD1222 dose.

CDR3: CASSSNRLGTQFF. The CDR3 DNA reads TGTGCCAGCAGCTCCAACCGACTTGGAACTCAGTTCTTC. V gene TRBV7-2 combines with J gene TRBJ2-1, with D unresolved. In germline, CDR1 is SGHTA, CDR2 FQGNSA. With 4 bases removed from V and 13 bases from J, the gap between germline ends came to 17 bases. The CDR3 is made up of 13 amino acids.